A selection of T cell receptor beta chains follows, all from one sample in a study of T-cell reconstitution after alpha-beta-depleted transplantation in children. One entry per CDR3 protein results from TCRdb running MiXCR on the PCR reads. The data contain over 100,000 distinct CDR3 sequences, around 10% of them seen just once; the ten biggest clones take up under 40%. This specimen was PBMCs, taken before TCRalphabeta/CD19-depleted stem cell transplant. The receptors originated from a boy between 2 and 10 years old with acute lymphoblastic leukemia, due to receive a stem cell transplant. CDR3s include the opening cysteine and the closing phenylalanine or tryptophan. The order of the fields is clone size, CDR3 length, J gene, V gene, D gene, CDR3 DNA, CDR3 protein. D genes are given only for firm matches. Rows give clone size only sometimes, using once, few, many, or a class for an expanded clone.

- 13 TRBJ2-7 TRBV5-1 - TGCGCCAGCAGCTTAGGATCCTCTCCCAGGCAGTACTTC CASSLGSSPRQYF
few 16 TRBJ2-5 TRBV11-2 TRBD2 TGTGCCAGCAGCCGCTCGGGCGGGAGGGCCGGAGAGACCCAGTACTTC CASSRSGGRAGETQYF
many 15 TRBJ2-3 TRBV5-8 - TGTGCCAGCAGCTTTGGCGCAGGGGGGACAGATACGCAGTATTTT CASSFGAGGTDTQYF
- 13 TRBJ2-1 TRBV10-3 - TGTGCCATCGGTACAGGGACCTACAATGAGCAGTTCTTC CAIGTGTYNEQFF
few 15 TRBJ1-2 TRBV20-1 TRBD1 TGCAGTGCTAGACCTCCCGGGACAGGGGACTATGGCTACACCTTC CSARPPGTGDYGYTF
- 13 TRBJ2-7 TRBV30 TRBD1 TGTGCCTGGAGTGAGTCGGCCCCAGGGGGGCAGTACTTC CAWSESAPGGQYF
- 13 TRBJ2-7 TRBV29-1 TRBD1 TGCAGCGTTCCGGGACAGGGAGTCTACGAGCAGTACTTC CSVPGQGVYEQYF
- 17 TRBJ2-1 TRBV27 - TGTGCCAGCAGTTTATCTGGTGGGACCAGTTACGCTTATGAGCAGTTCTTC CASSLSGGTSYAYEQFF
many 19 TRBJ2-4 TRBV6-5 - TGTGCCAGCAGTTACTCGACCCCCAAGCCAGGGGGGATCGAGGACATTCAGTACTTC CASSYSTPKPGGIEDIQYF
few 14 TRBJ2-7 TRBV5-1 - TGCGCCAGCAGCCAGGACGCGTTCTCCTACGAGCAGTACTTC CASSQDAFSYEQYF
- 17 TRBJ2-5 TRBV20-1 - TGCAGTGCTATAAACTCCTCGCCGACAGCTTTCCAAGAGACCCAGTACTTC CSAINSSPTAFQETQYF
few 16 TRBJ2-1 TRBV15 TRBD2 TGTGCCACCAGCAGAGAGGTTAGCGGGAGGGCCAATGAGCAGTTCTTC CATSREVSGRANEQFF
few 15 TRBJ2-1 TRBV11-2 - TGTGCCAGCAGAACACTAGCTCCCTCCTACAATGAGCAGTTCTTC CASRTLAPSYNEQFF
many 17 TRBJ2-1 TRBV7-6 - TGTGCCAGCAGCGCGGGACTGCCCATGAGCTCCTACAATGAGCAGTTCTTC CASSAGLPMSSYNEQFF
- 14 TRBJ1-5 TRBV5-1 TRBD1 TGCGCCAGCAGCCTGGGACAGGTAGGGCAGCCCCAGCATTTT CASSLGQVGQPQHF
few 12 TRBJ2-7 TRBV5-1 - TGCGCCAGCAGCTTGGATGGCCACGAGCAGTACTTC CASSLDGHEQYF
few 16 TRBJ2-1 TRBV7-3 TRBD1 TGTGCCAGCACCCTATCCGGGACAGGGTTACGCAATGAGCAGTTCTTC CASTLSGTGLRNEQFF
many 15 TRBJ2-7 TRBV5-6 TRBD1 TGTGCCAGCAGTTCGGAGGGACAGGGCTACTACGAGCAGTACTTC CASSSEGQGYYEQYF
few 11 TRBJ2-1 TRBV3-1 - TGTGCCAGCAGCCATCGGCAAGAGCAGTTCTTC CASSHRQEQFF
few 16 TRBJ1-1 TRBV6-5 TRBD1 TGTGCCAGCAGTTTGGGGACCGGGACAGGGGGTTTTGAAGCTTTCTTT CASSLGTGTGGFEAFF
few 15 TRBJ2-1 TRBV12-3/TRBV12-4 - TGTGCCAGCAGTTTACGGCAGGGTGGACCCAATGAGCAGTTCTTC CASSLRQGGPNEQFF
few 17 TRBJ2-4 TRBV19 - TGTGCCAGTAGTATAGATTGGCTTCGGAGGGCCAAAAACATTCAGTACTTC CASSIDWLRRAKNIQYF
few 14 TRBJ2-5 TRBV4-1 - TGCGCCAGCAGCCCAGTGGGCAGCAGGGAGACCCAGTACTTC CASSPVGSRETQYF
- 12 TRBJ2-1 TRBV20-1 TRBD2 TGCAGTGCTAGCGGGAGGGGTAATGAGCAGTTCTTC CSASGRGNEQFF
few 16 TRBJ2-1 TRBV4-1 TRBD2 TGCGCCAGCAGCCCCACCACCGGGACTAGTATCAATGAGCAGTTCTTC CASSPTTGTSINEQFF
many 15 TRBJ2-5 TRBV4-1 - TGCGCCAGCAGCCAAGATGGCGTGATTGGGGAGACCCAGTACTTC CASSQDGVIGETQYF
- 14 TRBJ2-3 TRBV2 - TGTGCCAGCAGTGAATTGCTAGTCACAGATACGCAGTATTTT CASSELLVTDTQYF
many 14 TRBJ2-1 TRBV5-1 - TGCGCCAGCAGCTTAGGCGCAGGCCCCAATGAGCAGTTCTTC CASSLGAGPNEQFF
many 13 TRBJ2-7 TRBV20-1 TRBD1 TGCAGTGCTAGAGGGGACAGCCCCTACGAGCAGTACTTC CSARGDSPYEQYF
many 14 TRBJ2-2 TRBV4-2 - TGTGCCAGCAGCCAAGATCAATCCACCGGGGAGCTGTTTTTT CASSQDQSTGELFF
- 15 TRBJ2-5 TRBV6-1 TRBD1 TGTGCCAGCAGTGAAGACAGGGGGTCAGGTGAGACCCAGTACTTC CASSEDRGSGETQYF
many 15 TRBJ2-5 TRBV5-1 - TGCGCCAGCAGCTTGGCTAGAACCGCCCAAGAGACCCAGTACTTC CASSLARTAQETQYF
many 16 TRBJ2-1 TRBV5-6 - TGTGCCAGCAGCCCCCCGACAGGCCGGACTCACACCGAGCAGTTCTTC CASSPPTGRTHTEQFF
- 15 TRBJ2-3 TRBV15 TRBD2 TGTGCCACCAGCAGAGAAGGACTAGCACCCGATACGCAGTATTTT CATSREGLAPDTQYF
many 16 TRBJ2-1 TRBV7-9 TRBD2 TGTGCCAGCAGCTTGACCCTAGCGGGGGCTTACAATGAGCAGTTCTTC CASSLTLAGAYNEQFF
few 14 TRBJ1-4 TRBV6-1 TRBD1 TGTGCCAGCAGATCGGGACAGGCGGGATCAAAACTGTTTTTT CASRSGQAGSKLFF
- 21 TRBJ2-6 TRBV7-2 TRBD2 TGTGCCAGCAGCTTAGCCTCTTCGGGGAGCGGGAGAAGAGCAGGGGCCAACGTCCTGACTTTC CASSLASSGSGRRAGANVLTF
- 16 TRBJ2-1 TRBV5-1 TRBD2 TGCGCCAGCAGCTTTGTAGACGGGAGGGTAAGCAATGAGCAGTTCTTC CASSFVDGRVSNEQFF
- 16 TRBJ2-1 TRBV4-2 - TGTGCCAGCAGCCAAGATGGGGGCCTAGCCTACAATGAGCAGTTCTTC CASSQDGGLAYNEQFF